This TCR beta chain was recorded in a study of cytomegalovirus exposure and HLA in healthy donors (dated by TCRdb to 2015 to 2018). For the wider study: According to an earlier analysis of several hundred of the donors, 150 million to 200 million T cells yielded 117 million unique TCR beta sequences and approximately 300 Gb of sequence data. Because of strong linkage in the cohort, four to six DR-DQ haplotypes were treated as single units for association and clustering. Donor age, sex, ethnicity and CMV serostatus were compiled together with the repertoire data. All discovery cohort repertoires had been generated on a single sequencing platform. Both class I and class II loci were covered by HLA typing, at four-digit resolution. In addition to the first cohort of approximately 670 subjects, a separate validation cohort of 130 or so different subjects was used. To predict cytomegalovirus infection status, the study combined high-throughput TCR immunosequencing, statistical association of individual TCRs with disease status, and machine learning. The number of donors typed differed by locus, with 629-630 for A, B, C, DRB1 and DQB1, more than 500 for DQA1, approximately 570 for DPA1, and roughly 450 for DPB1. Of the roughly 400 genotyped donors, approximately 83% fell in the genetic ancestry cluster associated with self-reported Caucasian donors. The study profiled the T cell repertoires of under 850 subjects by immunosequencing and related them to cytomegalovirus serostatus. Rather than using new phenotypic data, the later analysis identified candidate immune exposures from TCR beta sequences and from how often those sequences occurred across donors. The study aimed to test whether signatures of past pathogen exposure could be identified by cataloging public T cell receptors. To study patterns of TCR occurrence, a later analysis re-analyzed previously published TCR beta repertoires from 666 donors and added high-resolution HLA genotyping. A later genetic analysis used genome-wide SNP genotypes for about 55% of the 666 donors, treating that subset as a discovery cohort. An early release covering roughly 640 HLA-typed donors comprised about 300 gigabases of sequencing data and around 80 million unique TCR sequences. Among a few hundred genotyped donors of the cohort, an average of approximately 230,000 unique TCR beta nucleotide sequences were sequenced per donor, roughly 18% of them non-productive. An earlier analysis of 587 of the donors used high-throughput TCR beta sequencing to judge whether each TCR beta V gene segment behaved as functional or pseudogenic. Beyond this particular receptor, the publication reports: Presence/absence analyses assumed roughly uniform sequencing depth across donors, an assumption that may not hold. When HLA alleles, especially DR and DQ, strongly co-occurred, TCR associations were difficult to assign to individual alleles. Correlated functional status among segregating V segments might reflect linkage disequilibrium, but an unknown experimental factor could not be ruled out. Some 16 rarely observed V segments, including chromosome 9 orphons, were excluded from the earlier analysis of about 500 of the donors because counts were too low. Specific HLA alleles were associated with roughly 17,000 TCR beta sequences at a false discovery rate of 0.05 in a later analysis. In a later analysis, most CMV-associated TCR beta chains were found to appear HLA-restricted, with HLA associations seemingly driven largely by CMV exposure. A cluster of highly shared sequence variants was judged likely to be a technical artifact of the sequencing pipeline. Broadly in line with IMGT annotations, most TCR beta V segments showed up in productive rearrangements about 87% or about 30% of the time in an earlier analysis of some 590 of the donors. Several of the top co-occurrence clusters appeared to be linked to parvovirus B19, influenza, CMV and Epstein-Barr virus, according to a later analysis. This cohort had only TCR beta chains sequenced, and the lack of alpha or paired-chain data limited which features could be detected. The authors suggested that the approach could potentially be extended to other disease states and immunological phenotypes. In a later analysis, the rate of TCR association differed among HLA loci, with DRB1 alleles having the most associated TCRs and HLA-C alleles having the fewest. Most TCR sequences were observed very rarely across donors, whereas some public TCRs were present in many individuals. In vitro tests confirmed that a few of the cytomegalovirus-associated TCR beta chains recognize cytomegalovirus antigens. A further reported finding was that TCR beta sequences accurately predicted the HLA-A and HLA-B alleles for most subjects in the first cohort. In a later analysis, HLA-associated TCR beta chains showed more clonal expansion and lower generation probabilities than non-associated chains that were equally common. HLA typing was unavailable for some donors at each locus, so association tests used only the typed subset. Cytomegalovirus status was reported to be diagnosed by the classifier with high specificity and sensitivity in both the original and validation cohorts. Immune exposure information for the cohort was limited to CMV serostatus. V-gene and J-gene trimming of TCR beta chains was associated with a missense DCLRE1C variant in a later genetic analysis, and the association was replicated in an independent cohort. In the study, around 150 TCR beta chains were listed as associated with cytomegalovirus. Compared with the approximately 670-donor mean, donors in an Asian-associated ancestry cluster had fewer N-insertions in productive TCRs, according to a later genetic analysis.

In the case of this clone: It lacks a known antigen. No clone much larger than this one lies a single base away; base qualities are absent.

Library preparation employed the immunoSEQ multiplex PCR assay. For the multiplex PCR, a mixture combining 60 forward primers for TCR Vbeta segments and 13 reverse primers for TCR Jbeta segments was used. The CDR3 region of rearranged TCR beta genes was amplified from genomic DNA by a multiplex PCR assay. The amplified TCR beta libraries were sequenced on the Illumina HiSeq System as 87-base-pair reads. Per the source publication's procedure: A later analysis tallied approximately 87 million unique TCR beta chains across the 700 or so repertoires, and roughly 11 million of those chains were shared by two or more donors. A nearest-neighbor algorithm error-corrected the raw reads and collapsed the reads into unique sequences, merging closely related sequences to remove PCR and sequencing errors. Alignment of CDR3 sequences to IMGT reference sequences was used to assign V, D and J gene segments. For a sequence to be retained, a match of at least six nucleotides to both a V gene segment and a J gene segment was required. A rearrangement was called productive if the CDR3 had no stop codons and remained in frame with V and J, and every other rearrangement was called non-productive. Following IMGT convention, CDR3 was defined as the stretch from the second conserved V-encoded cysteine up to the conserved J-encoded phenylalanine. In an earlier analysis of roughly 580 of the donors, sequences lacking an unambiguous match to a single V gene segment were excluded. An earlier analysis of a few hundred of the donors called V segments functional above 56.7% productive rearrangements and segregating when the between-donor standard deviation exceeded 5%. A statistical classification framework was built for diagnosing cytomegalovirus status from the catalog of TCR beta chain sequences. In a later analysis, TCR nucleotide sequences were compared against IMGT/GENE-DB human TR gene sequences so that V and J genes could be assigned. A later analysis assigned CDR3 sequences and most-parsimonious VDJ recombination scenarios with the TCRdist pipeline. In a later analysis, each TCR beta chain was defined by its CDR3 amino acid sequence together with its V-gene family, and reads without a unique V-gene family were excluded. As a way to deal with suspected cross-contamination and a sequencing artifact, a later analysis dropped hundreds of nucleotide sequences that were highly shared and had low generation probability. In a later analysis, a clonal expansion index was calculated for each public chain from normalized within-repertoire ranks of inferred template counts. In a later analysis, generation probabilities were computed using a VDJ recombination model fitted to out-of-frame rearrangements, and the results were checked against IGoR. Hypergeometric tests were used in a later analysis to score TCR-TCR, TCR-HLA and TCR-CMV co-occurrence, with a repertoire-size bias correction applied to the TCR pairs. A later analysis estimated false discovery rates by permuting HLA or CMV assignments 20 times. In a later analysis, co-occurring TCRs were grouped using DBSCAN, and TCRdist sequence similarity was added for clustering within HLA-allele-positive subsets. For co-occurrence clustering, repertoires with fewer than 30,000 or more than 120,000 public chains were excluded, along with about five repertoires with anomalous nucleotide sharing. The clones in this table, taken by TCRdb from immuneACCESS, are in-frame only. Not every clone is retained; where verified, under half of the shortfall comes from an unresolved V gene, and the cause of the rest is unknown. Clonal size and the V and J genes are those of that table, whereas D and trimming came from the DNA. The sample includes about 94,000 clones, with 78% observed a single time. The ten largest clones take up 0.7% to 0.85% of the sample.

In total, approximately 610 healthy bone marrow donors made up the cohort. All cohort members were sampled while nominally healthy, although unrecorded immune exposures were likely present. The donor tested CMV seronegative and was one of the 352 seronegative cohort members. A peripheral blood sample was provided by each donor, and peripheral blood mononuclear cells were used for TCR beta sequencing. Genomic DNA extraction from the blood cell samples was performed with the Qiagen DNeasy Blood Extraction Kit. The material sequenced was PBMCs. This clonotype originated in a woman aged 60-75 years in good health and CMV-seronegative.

The nucleotide sequence reads as follows: TGTGCCAGCTCCGCAGGGAACAATCAGCCCCAGCATTTT. This sequence encodes CASSAGNNQPQHF. This chain joins TRBV6-6 to TRBJ1-5; the D region possibly corresponds to TRBD1 (5 bases align). The germline V gene (reference sequence) sets CDR1 to MNHNY and CDR2 to SVGAGI. The V and J ends are trimmed by 8 bases and 3 bases, leaving 11 bases between them. There are 13 amino acids in the CDR3, from cysteine to phenylalanine inclusive. Only the CDR3 portion is preserved as DNA: 39 bases, with reading frame beginning at the first base.